This T cell receptor beta chain stems from a study of CD8 T cells in Susac syndrome. Random hexamers were used to reverse transcribe roughly 0.45 to 1 ug of RNA. TCRdb reprocessed the immunoSEQ multiplex PCR reads with MiXCR, giving one entry per CDR3 protein. The table lists about 100,000 distinct CDR3 sequences, 95% of them singletons. TCR beta sequencing was performed on blood CD8+ and CD4+ T cells. The CDR3 spans 12 residues. Germline CDR1 is SEHNR and CDR2 is FQNEAQ (reference sequence). Trimming at V came to 7 bases and at J to 4 bases, leaving 3 bases not matched to a gene. The specimen sequenced was CD8+ T cells from PBMCs. V is TRBV7-9 and J is TRBJ1-2; TRBD1 matches 7 bases. The source is a human donor with Susac syndrome. The CDR3 nucleotides are TGTGCCAGCAACCGGGACAGCTATGGCTACACCTTC. Translated: CASNRDSYGYTF.